The next 22 T cell receptor beta chains were all read from a single sample in a study of cytomegalovirus exposure and HLA in healthy donors (dated by TCRdb to the late 2010s). Receptors were amplified or captured by the immunoSEQ multiplex PCR assay. For the multiplex PCR, a mixture combining 60 forward primers for TCR Vbeta segments and 13 reverse primers for TCR Jbeta segments was used. As stored in TCRdb, this immuneACCESS dataset retains in-frame rearrangements with V and J assigned. A fraction of the clones does not appear; measured against another copy, unresolved V genes explain less than half of the discrepancy, and the remainder lacks a known reason. The sample table records more than 130,000 clones; roughly four fifths of these occur just once. The ten largest clones capture 4% to 6% of the sample. Input material: PBMCs. These receptors were collected from a woman aged 45 to 65 in good health and CMV-seronegative.

This chain links TRBV10-1 with TRBJ1-6; unclear D gene. From germline, CDR1 is WNHNN and CDR2 SYGVQD (reference sequence). V was pared by 4 bases and J by 9 bases, with 10 bases between. This CDR3 has 13 amino acids. CDR3 sequence reads: CASSAGRGSPLHF. In DNA form, the CDR3 reads TGCGCCAGCAGTGCCGGACGGGGTTCACCCCTCCACTTT.

The table lists this clone with a count of one. V gene TRBV5-1 combines with J gene TRBJ1-1; TRBD1 is a possible D gene (6 bases). The CDR3 is made up of 16 amino acids. V lost 0 bases to trimming and J lost 1 base, with 13 bases between them. Germline-derived CDR1 and CDR2 are SGHRS and YFSETQ. CDR3 sequence (DNA): TGCGCCAGCAGCTTGGGGGGGGGAGGGGGGAACACTGAAGCTTTCTTT. As protein: CASSLGGGGGNTEAFF. Based on the CDR3 plus reference TRBV5-1 and TRBJ1-1, the full variable domain is KAGVTQTPRYLIKTRGQQVTLSCSPISGHRSVSWYQQTPGQGLQFLFEYFSETQRNKGNFPGRFSGRQFSNSRSEMNVSTLELGDSALYLCASSLGGGGGNTEAFFGQGTRLTVV.

A few counts support this clone. The chain joins TRBV6-5 to TRBJ1-1; D possibly corresponds to TRBD1 (5 bases). Germline CDR1 and CDR2: MNHEY and SVGAGI. Trimming took 1 base from V and 2 from J, leaving 11 bases between them. The CDR3 consists of 15 residues. The CDR3 nucleotides read TGTGCCAGCAGTTACTTTGGGGCTCACAACACTGAAGCTTTCTTT. Encoded protein: CASSYFGAHNTEAFF.

A few counts support this clone. V and J are TRBV28 and TRBJ2-3; 14 nucleotides agree with TRBD2. The CDR3 is 16 amino acids. The germline gives CDR1 MDHEN, CDR2 SYDVKM. Germline trimming cut 6 bases from V and 4 bases from J; bases unmatched to any gene: 6. The CDR3 reads CASRGLAGGVADTQYF. In DNA form, the CDR3 reads TGTGCCAGCAGAGGACTAGCGGGGGGAGTCGCAGATACGCAGTATTTT.

J is TRBJ2-1 and V is TRBV4-3; D is uncertain. This CDR3 spans 13 amino acids. The V and J ends lost 2 bases and 4 bases respectively, with 6 bases between them. Germline CDR1 reads LGHNA; CDR2 reads YSLEER. CDR3 bases: TGCGCCAGCAGCCAACACAGATACAATGAGCAGTTCTTC. Translated, it gives CASSQHRYNEQFF.

This chain joins TRBV5-1 and TRBJ2-1, with D tentatively TRBD2 (6 bases). Germline CDR1 reads SGHRS; CDR2 reads YFSETQ. Trimming removed 4 bases from V and 8 bases from J, with 7 bases in between. The CDR3 consists of 11 residues. The CDR3 sequence: CASSERDEQFF. The CDR3 nucleotides read TGCGCCAGCAGCGAGCGGGATGAGCAGTTCTTC.

The chain couples TRBV4-3 to TRBJ2-7, with D possibly being TRBD2 (5 bases). The CDR3 is made up of 17 amino acids. Germline V CDR1 and CDR2: LGHNA, YSLEER. V was clipped by 2 bases and J by 0 bases, with 17 bases between them. CDR3 sequence reads: CASSQYAGLAHSYEQYF. In nucleotides, the CDR3 is TGCGCCAGCAGCCAATACGCAGGACTGGCCCACTCCTACGAGCAGTACTTC.

V is TRBV18 and J is TRBJ1-5; D perhaps matches TRBD1 (5 bases). The CDR3 extends over 14 amino acids. The V end lost 3 bases, the J end lost 0 bases, and 6 bases lay between the germline ends. Germline V CDR1 and CDR2: KGHSH, LQKENI. The chain's CDR3 is CASSPTDSNQPQHF. The CDR3 nucleotides are TGTGCCAGCTCACCGACAGATAGCAATCAGCCCCAGCATTTT.

The chain joins TRBV19 to TRBJ2-2; D might be TRBD1 (5 bases). CDR3 size: 16 residues. Germline V gene data show CDR1 as LNHDA and CDR2 as SQIVND (reference sequence). V was cut by 3 bases and J by 3 bases, with 14 bases left in between. The CDR3 is CASSMSQGVDTGELFF. CDR3 DNA sequence: TGTGCCAGTAGTATGTCCCAGGGTGTGGACACCGGGGAGCTGTTTTTT.

This chain links TRBV6-6 with TRBJ1-4, with D unclear. The CDR3 spans 14 residues. Trimming took 6 bases from V and 4 from J, leaving 12 bases between them. From germline, CDR1 is MNHNY and CDR2 SVGAGI (reference sequence). CDR3 sequence (DNA): TGTGCCAGCAGAACCAACCGGGATAATGAAAAACTGTTTTTT. Protein: CASRTNRDNEKLFF.

This chain connects TRBV28 to TRBJ1-5; TRBD1 agrees at 9 bases. Looked up from germline, CDR1 is MDHEN and CDR2 is SYDVKM. The length of the CDR3 is 15 residues. Trimming removed 3 bases from V and 3 bases from J; junction bases left unmatched: 3. The chain's CDR3 is CASSFTGGINQPQHF. CDR3 sequence (DNA): TGTGCCAGCAGTTTCACAGGGGGCATCAATCAGCCCCAGCATTTT.

The table lists this clone with a count of one. The chain has TRBV18 and TRBJ1-1; 7 bases are a match to TRBD1. Trimming took 2 bases from V and 9 from J; bases not matched to a gene: 6. This CDR3 region has 13 residues. The germline V gene has CDR1 KGHSH and CDR2 LQKENI. CDR3 in DNA: TGTGCCAGCTCACCAGATAAGACAGGGAAAGCTTTCTTT. Translated, it gives CASSPDKTGKAFF.

The chain recombines TRBV18 with TRBJ1-1; tentative D call: TRBD1 (5 bases). Per the germline V gene, CDR1 is KGHSH and CDR2 is LQKENI. V lost 6 bases to trimming and J lost 0 bases, with 14 bases between them. The length of the CDR3 is 15 residues. The DNA for the CDR3 is TGTGCCAGCTCGCGGAAGGACAATGTGAACACTGAAGCTTTCTTT. It translates to CASSRKDNVNTEAFF.

V gene TRBV5-1 combines with J gene TRBJ1-1, with 8 bases identical to TRBD1. This CDR3 region has 16 residues. Germline V gene sequence: CDR1 SGHRS, CDR2 YFSETQ. V dropped 2 bases and J dropped 1; count of bases not matched to a gene: 7. The CDR3 DNA follows: TGCGCCAGCAGCTTTAGTATGACAGGGGCGAACACTGAAGCTTTCTTT. This codes for CASSFSMTGANTEAFF. Complete variable domain (other parts from reference TRBV5-1 and TRBJ1-1): KAGVTQTPRYLIKTRGQQVTLSCSPISGHRSVSWYQQTPGQGLQFLFEYFSETQRNKGNFPGRFSGRQFSNSRSEMNVSTLELGDSALYLCASSFSMTGANTEAFFGQGTRLTVV.

This chain connects TRBV19 to TRBJ1-5; 7 nucleotides line up with TRBD1. CDR1 is LNHDA, CDR2 SQIVND, per germline (reference sequence). This CDR3 has 13 amino acids. Unmatched junction bases numbered 3, after V lost 3 bases and J lost 7 bases. In nucleotides, the CDR3 is TGTGCCAGTAGTATCGACAGGGTGCAGCCCCAGCATTTT. It translates to CASSIDRVQPQHF.

The rearrangement uses TRBV4-3 and TRBJ2-7; 7 bases are shared with TRBD2. The CDR3 contains 14 residues. Trimming cost V 6 bases and J 4 bases; bases outside gene matches: 9. The V gene's germline CDR1 is LGHNA and CDR2 YSLEER. In DNA form, the CDR3 reads TGCGCCAGCAGTAACAGGCTGGGGGGGTACGAGCAGTACTTC. Translation: CASSNRLGGYEQYF.

The chain carries TRBV11-2 and TRBJ2-7; maybe TRBD2 (6 bases). This CDR3 comprises 15 residues. CDR1 is SGHAT and CDR2 is FQNNGV in the germline V gene. Trimming took off 6 bases at V and 3 bases at J, with 18 bases between the two ends. As DNA, the CDR3 is TGTGCCAGCAGTACCGGGACTGGGTCCTTCTACGAGCAGTACTTC. Amino acid sequence: CASSTGTGSFYEQYF.

On this clone: Distinct nucleotide sequences in the sample also encode this CDR3. The rearrangement links TRBV9 to TRBJ1-2; D remains unclear. Germline CDR1 SGDLS, CDR2 YYNGEE. V dropped 0 bases and J dropped 2 bases, with 5 bases sitting between them. The CDR3 has 13 amino acids. The CDR3 reads CASSVDTNYGYTF. As DNA, the CDR3 is TGTGCCAGCAGCGTAGACACGAACTATGGCTACACCTTC.

The chain is built from TRBV18 and TRBJ1-1; 9 bases align to TRBD1. The V gene end was trimmed by 6 bases and the J gene end by 5 bases; junction bases not matched to a gene: 10. Germline V gene sequence: CDR1 KGHSH, CDR2 LQKENI. The CDR3 is 15 residues long. The CDR3 reads CASSVGQGLETEAFF. CDR3 coding DNA: TGTGCCAGCTCGGTAGGACAGGGGTTAGAGACTGAAGCTTTCTTT.

The V and J genes are TRBV6-5 and TRBJ1-2; TRBD1 agrees at 9 bases. Germline-derived CDR1 and CDR2 are MNHEY and SVGAGI. With 8 bases clipped from V and 7 bases from J, the junction kept 2 bases outside the gene matches. This CDR3 contains 11 residues. In DNA, the CDR3 is TGTGCCAGCGGGACAGGGACTGGCTACACCTTC. This gives the protein CASGTGTGYTF.

V is TRBV19 and J is TRBJ1-1, with a possible D match to TRBD1 (6 bases). V lost 1 base, J lost 4 bases, and 13 bases lay in between. This CDR3 region has 15 residues. Germline V gene lookup returns CDR1 LNHDA and CDR2 SQIVND (reference sequence). CDR3 sequence: CASSIVGSRGTEAFF. Here the CDR3 DNA reads TGTGCCAGTAGTATAGTAGGGTCCAGGGGCACTGAAGCTTTCTTT.

This clone is a singleton in its sample. This CDR3 reads CASSLGDRSSTDTQYF. In DNA, the CDR3 is TGTGCCAGCAGCTTAGGGGACAGGTCTAGCACAGATACGCAGTATTTT. V and J are TRBV7-2 and TRBJ2-3; TRBD1 aligns across 8 bases. This CDR3 is built from 16 residues. CDR1 SGHTA and CDR2 FQGNSA come from the germline V gene. J lost 0 bases, V lost 1 base, and 3 bases had no gene match.